The next 11 T cell receptor beta chains were all read from a single sample in a study of blood T cell repertoires in COVID-19. Sequencing was performed with immunoSEQ multiplex PCR; in TCRdb, only in-frame clones are kept and a portion is missing. Counted here are about 110,000 clones, about 81% occurring once; the ten biggest clones make up roughly 7.9%. Input material: peripheral blood. The receptors here all came from a man between 70 and 80 years old with acute or convalescent COVID-19.

V and J are TRBV7-9 and TRBJ2-4; the match to TRBD1 covers 9 bases. Trimming removed 4 bases from V and 9 bases from J; junction bases left unmatched: 7. Germline values: CDR1 SEHNR, CDR2 FQNEAQ (reference sequence). The CDR3 contains 14 residues. The CDR3 DNA follows: TGTGCCAGCAGCTACTTTCGACAGGGGGGCATTCAGTACTTC. This translates into CASSYFRQGGIQYF.

V is TRBV27 and J is TRBJ2-6, with D perhaps TRBD2 (6 bases). There are 21 residues in the CDR3. V lost 3 bases, J lost 2 bases, and 26 bases lay in between. CDR1 and CDR2 (germline): MNHEY, SMNVEV (reference sequence). The CDR3 DNA reads as TGTGCCAGCAGTTTCAACAGGAGGGGTGGGATTTGGGGAGCTGGGGCCAACGTCCTGACTTTC. This codes for CASSFNRRGGIWGAGANVLTF.

The CDR3 reads CASSISGGVYQPQHF. The CDR3 DNA reads TGTGCCAGTAGTATATCAGGAGGGGTATATCAGCCCCAGCATTTT. The chain employs TRBV19 and TRBJ1-5, with D perhaps matching TRBD1 (5 bases). CDR1 is LNHDA and CDR2 is SQIVND in the germline V gene (reference sequence). The V and J ends lost 2 bases and 5 bases respectively, with 13 bases between them. The CDR3 contains 15 residues. The full variable domain, in which reference TRBV19 and TRBJ1-5 provide the parts outside the CDR3, is DGGITQSPKYLFRKEGQNVTLSCEQNLNHDAMYWYRQDPGQGLRLIYYSQIVNDFQKGDIAEGYSVSREKKESFPLTVTSAQKNPTAFYLCASSISGGVYQPQHFGDGTRLSIL.

This clone was observed once. V usage is TRBV6-4 and J usage is TRBJ1-2, with D possibly being TRBD1 (5 bases). CDR1 is MRHNA, CDR2 SNTAGT, per germline. V shed 3 bases and J shed 0 bases, with 8 bases lying between them. CDR3 length: 14 amino acids. CDR3 in amino acids: CASSESGANYGYTF. Here the CDR3 DNA reads TGTGCCAGCAGTGAATCGGGGGCTAACTATGGCTACACCTTC.

The chain has TRBV5-6 and TRBJ1-2; no clear D gene. The CDR3 is made up of 16 amino acids. CDR1 and CDR2 from the germline V gene are SGHDT and YYEEEE. V lost 0 bases and J 3 bases, leaving 15 bases between the germline ends. The CDR3 region has the DNA TGTGCCAGCAGCTTGGCCGTTGGAGCAGCATACTATGGCTACACCTTC. This sequence encodes CASSLAVGAAYYGYTF.

CDR3 nucleotides: TGTGCCAGCAGCTCGGGACAGGGCTTCAATGAGCAGTTCTTC. This gives the protein CASSSGQGFNEQFF. V is TRBV5-6 and J is TRBJ2-1, with 9 bases aligning to TRBD1. Germline trimming cut 3 bases from V and 6 bases from J; bases unmatched to any gene: 4. CDR1 SGHDT and CDR2 YYEEEE come from the germline V gene. The CDR3 is 14 amino acids.

This chain joins TRBV5-6 and TRBJ1-2, with a possible D match to TRBD1 (6 bases). V lost 1 base and J lost 0, with 10 bases in between. The CDR3 runs to 15 residues. CDR1 is SGHDT, CDR2 YYEEEE, per germline. CDR3 DNA: TGTGCCAGCAGCTTGTCCGGGACATCTAACTATGGCTACACCTTC. This encodes CASSLSGTSNYGYTF.

The chain is built from TRBV5-1 and TRBJ2-5; D unresolved. Germline-derived CDR1 and CDR2 are SGHRS and YFSETQ. The CDR3 totals 15 residues. The germline V and J ends were trimmed by 1 base and 5 bases, with 15 bases remaining between them. CDR3 sequence (DNA): TGCGCCAGCAGCTTGTCTAGACCCAATCGGGAGACCCAGTACTTC. This codes for CASSLSRPNRETQYF.

This rearrangement joins TRBV25-1 to TRBJ1-1; the D gene is possibly TRBD1 (5 bases). V lost 4 bases to trimming and J lost 5 bases, with 17 bases between them. Germline V gene lookup returns CDR1 MGHDK and CDR2 SYGVNS. The CDR3 runs 15 residues. In DNA, the CDR3 is TGTGCCAGCAGTGGAGCCGGTTTGGGGCGGACTGAAGCTTTCTTT. This gives the protein CASSGAGLGRTEAFF.

This clone was seen only a few times. The gene calls are TRBV28 and TRBJ1-2, with D maybe TRBD1 (6 bases). Trimming pared 4 bases from V and 4 bases from J, leaving 22 bases between. The CDR3 sequence is 17 residues long. CDR1 and CDR2 from the germline V gene are MDHEN and SYDVKM. Written as DNA, the CDR3 is TGTGCCAGCAGTTGGGAAGGACAGCTAAGGAATCTCTATGGCTACACCTTC. Translation gives CASSWEGQLRNLYGYTF.

The rearrangement joins TRBV10-1 to TRBJ2-7; 8 bases align to TRBD2. V shed 6 bases, J shed 5 bases, and the junction held 6 bases outside the gene matches. Germline V gives CDR1 WNHNN, CDR2 SYGVQD (reference sequence). This CDR3 comprises 13 residues. This CDR3 is CASSPSGGDEQYF. The CDR3 DNA follows: TGCGCCAGCAGCCCCTCCGGGGGGGACGAGCAGTACTTC.